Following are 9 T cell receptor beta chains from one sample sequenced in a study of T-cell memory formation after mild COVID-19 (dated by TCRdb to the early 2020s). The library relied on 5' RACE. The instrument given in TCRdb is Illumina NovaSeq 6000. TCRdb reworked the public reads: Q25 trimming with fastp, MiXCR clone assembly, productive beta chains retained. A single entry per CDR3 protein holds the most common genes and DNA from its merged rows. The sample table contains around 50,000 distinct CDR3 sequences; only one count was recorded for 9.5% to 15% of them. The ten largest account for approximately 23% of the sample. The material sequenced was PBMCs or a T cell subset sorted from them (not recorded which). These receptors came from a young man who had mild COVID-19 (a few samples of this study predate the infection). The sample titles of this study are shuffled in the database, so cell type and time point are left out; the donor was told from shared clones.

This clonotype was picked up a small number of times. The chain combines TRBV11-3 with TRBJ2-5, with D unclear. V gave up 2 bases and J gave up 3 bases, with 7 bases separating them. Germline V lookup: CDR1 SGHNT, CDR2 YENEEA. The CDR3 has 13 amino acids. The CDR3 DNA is TGTGCCAGCAGCTTATCTGGGGAAGAGACCCAGTACTTC. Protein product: CASSLSGEETQYF.

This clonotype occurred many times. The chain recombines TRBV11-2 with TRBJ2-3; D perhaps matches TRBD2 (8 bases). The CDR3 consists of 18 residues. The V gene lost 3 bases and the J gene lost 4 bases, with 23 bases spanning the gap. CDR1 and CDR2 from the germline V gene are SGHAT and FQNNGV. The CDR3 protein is CASSLGISGLGGADTQYF. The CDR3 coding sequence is TGTGCCAGCAGCTTGGGCATATCGGGACTAGGGGGCGCAGATACGCAGTATTTT.

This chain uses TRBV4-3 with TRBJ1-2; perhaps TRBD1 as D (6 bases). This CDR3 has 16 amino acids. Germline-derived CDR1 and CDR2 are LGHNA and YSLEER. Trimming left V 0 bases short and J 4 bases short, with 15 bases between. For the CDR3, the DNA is TGCGCCAGCAGCCAAGACCGGGACACGTTATCCTATGGCTACACCTTC. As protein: CASSQDRDTLSYGYTF.

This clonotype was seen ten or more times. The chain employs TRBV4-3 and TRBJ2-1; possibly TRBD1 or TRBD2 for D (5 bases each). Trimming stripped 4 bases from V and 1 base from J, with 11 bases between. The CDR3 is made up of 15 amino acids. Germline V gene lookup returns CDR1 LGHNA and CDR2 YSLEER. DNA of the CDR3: TGCGCCAGCAGCCCTGGGACCGCATCCTACAATGAGCAGTTCTTC. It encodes CASSPGTASYNEQFF.

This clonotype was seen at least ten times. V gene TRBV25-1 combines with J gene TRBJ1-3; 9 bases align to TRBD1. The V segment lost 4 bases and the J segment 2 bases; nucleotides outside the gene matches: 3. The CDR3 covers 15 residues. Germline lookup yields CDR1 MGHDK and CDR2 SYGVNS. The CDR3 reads CASSGRDRAGNTIYF. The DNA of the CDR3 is TGTGCCAGCAGTGGCCGGGACAGGGCTGGAAACACCATATATTTT.

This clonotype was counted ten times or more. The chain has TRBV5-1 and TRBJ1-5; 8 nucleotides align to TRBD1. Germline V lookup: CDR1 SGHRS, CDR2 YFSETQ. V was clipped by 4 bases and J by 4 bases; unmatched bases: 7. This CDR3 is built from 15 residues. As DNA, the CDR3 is TGCGCCAGCAGCCCCGGGACAGGAGCTAATCAGCCCCAGCATTTT. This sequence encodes CASSPGTGANQPQHF.

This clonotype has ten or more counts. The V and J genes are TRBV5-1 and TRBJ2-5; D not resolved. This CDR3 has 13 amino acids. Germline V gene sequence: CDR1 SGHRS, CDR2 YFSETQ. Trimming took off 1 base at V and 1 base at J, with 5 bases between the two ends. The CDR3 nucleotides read TGCGCCAGCAGCTTGTCAGTCCAAGAGACCCAGTACTTC. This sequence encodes CASSLSVQETQYF.

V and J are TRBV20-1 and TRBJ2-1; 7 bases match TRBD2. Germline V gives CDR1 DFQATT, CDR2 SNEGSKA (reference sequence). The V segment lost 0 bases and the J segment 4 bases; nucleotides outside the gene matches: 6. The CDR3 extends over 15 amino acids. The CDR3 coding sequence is TGCAGTGCTAGAGATTCTAGCGGAGCATACAATGAGCAGTTCTTC. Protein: CSARDSSGAYNEQFF.

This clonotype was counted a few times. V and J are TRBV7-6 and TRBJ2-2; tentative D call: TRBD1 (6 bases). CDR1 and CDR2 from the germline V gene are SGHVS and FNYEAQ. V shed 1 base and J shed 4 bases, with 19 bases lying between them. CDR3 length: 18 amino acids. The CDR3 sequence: CASSLGTGITASTGELFF. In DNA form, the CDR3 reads TGTGCCAGCAGCTTAGGAACAGGGATTACGGCGAGCACCGGGGAGCTGTTTTTT.